Listed below are T cell receptor beta chains from one sample, sequenced in a study of blood T cell repertoires in COVID-19. Sequenced by immunoSEQ multiplex PCR; TCRdb stores in-frame clones only, minus some. The sample includes tens of thousands of clones, about 91% of them seen just once. The sample comprised peripheral blood. The receptors stem from a human donor with active COVID-19. The donor label of this sample is uncertain. The CDR3 runs from the conserved cysteine through the conserved F or W. Fields, in order: V gene, D gene, clone size, J gene, CDR3 protein, CDR3 DNA. The D gene is left open where the match is weak. Only part of the rows carry a size: once, few, many, or a class if the clone is expanded.

>TRBV11-2|TRBD2|-|TRBJ2-5
CASSFLAGGQETQYF
TGTGCCAGCAGCTTCTTAGCGGGGGGGCAAGAGACCCAGTACTTC
>TRBV12-2|-|-|TRBJ2-3
CASRPSRGGPRDTQYF
TGTGCAAGTCGCCCCAGTCGCGGGGGTCCTCGGGATACGCAGTATTTT
>TRBV27|-|-|TRBJ2-7
CASRTGAYEQYF
TGTGCCAGCAGGACAGGCGCCTACGAGCAGTACTTC
>TRBV5-1|TRBD1|-|TRBJ2-3
CASSSTGEGTDTQYF
TGCGCCAGCAGCTCGACAGGGGAAGGCACAGATACGCAGTATTTT
>TRBV2|-|-|TRBJ2-5
CASSESKEPRGTQYF
TGTGCCAGCAGCGAAAGCAAAGAGCCAAGAGGGACCCAGTACTTC
>TRBV28|-|once|TRBJ2-7
CASSLSPSYEQYF
TGTGCCAGCAGCCTATCTCCGTCCTACGAGCAGTACTTC
>TRBV7-2|TRBD2|-|TRBJ2-3
CASSRGAGGPDTQYF
TGTGCCAGCAGCCGGGGAGCGGGGGGGCCCGATACGCAGTATTTT
>TRBV5-1|TRBD1|-|TRBJ2-5
CASSRTGEGSRETQYF
TGCGCCAGCAGCAGGACAGGGGAAGGCTCCAGAGAGACCCAGTACTTC
>TRBV27|-|-|TRBJ1-4
CASSWDTTKKLFF
TGTGCCAGCAGTTGGGACACAACGAAAAAACTGTTTTTT
>TRBV4-2|-|once|TRBJ2-5
CASSQNSGETQYF
TGTGCCAGCAGCCAAAACTCAGGAGAGACCCAGTACTTC
>TRBV10-3|TRBD1|-|TRBJ2-2
CATTTGQVNTGELFF
TGTGCCACCACAACCGGACAGGTCAACACCGGGGAGCTGTTTTTT
>TRBV29-1|-|-|TRBJ1-1
CSVEREKNTEAFF
TGCAGCGTTGAAAGGGAGAAGAACACTGAAGCTTTCTTT
>TRBV29-1|TRBD1|-|TRBJ2-7
CSVRTGSYEQYF
TGCAGCGTGAGGACAGGCTCCTACGAGCAGTACTTC